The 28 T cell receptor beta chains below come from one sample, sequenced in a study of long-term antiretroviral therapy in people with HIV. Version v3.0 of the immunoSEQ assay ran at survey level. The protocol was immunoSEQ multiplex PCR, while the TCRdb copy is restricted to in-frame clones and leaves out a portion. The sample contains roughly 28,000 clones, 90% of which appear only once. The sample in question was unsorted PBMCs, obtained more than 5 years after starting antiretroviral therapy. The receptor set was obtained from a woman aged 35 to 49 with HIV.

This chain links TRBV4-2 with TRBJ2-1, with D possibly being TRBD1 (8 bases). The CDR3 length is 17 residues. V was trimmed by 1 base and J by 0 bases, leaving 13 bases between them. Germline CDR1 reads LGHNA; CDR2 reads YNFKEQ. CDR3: CASSQVSGTGSYNEQFF. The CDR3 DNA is TGTGCCAGCAGCCAAGTGAGCGGGACAGGCTCCTACAATGAGCAGTTCTTC.

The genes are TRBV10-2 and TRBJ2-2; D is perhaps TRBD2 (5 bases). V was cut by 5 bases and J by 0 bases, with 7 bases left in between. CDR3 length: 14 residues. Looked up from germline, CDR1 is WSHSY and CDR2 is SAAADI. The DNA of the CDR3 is TGCGCCAGCAGTCCCGGGACGAACACCGGGGAGCTGTTTTTT. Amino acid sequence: CASSPGTNTGELFF.

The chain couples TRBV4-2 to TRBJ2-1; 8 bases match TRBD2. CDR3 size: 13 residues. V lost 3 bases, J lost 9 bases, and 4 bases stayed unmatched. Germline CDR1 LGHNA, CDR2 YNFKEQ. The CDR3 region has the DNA TGTGCCAGCAGCCACGGGGGGGGTAGTGAGCAGTTCTTC. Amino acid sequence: CASSHGGGSEQFF.

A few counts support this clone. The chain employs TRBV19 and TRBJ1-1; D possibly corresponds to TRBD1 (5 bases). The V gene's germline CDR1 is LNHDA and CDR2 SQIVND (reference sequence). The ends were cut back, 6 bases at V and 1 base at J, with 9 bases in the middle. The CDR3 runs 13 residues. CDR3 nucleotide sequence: TGTGCCAGTAGCCTGACAGAGAACACTGAAGCTTTCTTT. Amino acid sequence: CASSLTENTEAFF. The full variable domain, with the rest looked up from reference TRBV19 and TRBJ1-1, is DGGITQSPKYLFRKEGQNVTLSCEQNLNHDAMYWYRQDPGQGLRLIYYSQIVNDFQKGDIAEGYSVSREKKESFPLTVTSAQKNPTAFYLCASSLTENTEAFFGQGTRLTVV.

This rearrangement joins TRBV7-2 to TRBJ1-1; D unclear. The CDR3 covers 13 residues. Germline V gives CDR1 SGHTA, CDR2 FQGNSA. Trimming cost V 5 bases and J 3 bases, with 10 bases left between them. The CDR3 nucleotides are TGTGCCAGCAGCCTACAGTTAGACACTGAAGCTTTCTTT. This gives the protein CASSLQLDTEAFF.

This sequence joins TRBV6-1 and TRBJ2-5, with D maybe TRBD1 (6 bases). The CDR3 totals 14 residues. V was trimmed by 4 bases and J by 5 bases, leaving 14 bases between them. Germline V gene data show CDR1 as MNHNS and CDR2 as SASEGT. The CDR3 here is CASSAQGIMETQYF. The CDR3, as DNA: TGTGCCAGCAGTGCACAGGGTATTATGGAGACCCAGTACTTC.

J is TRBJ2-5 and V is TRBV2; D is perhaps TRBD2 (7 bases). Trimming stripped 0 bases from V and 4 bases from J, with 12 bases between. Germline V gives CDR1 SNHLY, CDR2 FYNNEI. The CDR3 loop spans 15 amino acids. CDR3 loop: CASSEAREGVETQYF. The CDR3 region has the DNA TGTGCCAGCAGTGAAGCCAGGGAGGGGGTAGAGACCCAGTACTTC.

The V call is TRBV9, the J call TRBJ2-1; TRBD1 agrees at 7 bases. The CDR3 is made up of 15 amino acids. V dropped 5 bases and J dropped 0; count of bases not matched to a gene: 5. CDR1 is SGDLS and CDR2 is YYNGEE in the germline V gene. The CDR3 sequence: CASSHRQGSYNEQFF. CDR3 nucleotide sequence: TGTGCCAGCAGTCATCGACAGGGCTCCTACAATGAGCAGTTCTTC.

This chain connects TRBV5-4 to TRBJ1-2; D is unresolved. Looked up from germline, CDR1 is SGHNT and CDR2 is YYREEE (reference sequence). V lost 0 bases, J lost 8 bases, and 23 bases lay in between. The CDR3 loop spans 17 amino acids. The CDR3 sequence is CASSLVILGIGSGGYTF. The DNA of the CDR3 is TGTGCCAGCAGCTTGGTCATACTGGGGATCGGATCAGGCGGCTACACCTTC.

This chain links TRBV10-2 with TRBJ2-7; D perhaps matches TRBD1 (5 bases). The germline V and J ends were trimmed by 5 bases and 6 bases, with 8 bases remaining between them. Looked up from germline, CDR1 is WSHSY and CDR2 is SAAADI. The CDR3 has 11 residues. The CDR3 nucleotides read TGCGCCAGCAGTCAGGGTCCCGAGCAGTACTTC. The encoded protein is CASSQGPEQYF.

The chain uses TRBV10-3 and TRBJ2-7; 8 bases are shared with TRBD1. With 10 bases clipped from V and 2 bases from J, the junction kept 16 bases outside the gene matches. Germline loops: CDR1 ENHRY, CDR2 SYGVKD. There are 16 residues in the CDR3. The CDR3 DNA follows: TGTGCCACCCTACCGACTGGGACAGGTGTTACCTACGAGCAGTACTTC. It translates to CATLPTGTGVTYEQYF.

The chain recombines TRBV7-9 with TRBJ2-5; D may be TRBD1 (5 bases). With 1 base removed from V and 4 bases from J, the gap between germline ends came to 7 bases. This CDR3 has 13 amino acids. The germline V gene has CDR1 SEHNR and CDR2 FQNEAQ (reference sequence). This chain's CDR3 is CASSLGTLETQYF. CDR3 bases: TGTGCCAGCAGCTTAGGGACATTAGAGACCCAGTACTTC.

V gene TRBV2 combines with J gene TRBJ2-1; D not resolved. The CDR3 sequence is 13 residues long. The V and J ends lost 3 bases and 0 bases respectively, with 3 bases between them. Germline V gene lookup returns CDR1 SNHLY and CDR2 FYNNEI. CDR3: CASSDVSYNEQFF. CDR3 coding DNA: TGTGCCAGCAGTGACGTCTCCTACAATGAGCAGTTCTTC.

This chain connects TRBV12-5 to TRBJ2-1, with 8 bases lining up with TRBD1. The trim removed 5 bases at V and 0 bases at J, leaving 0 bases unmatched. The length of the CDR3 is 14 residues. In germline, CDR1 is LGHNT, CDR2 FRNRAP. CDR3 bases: TGTGCTAGTGGTCAGGGGGCCTCCTACAATGAGCAGTTCTTC. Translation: CASGQGASYNEQFF.

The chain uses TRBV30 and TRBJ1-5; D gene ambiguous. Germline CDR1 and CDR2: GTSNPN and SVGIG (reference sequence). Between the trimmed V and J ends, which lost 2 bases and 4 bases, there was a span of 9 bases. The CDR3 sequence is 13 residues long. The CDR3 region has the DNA TGTGCCTGGAGTCTAGCGGGGAATCAGCCCCAGCATTTT. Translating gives CAWSLAGNQPQHF.

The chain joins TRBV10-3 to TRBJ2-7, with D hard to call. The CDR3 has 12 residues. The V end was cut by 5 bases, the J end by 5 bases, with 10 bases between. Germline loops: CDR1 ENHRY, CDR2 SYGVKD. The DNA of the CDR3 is TGTGCCATCAGTTCTACACACCACGAGCAGTACTTC. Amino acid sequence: CAISSTHHEQYF.

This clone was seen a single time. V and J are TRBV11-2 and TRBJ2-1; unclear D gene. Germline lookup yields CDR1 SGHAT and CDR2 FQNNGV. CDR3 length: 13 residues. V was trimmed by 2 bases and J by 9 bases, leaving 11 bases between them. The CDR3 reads CASSLPPLGEQFF. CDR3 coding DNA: TGTGCCAGCAGCTTACCCCCTCTGGGTGAGCAGTTCTTC.

Written as DNA, the CDR3 is TGTGCCAGCAGCGTAGATGAAAAACTGTTTTTT. Amino acids: CASSVDEKLFF. This chain uses TRBV5-4 with TRBJ1-4; D unclear. V lost 4 bases and J 6 bases, leaving 4 bases between the germline ends. The germline CDR1 and CDR2 sequences are SGHNT and YYREEE (reference sequence). This CDR3 comprises 11 residues.

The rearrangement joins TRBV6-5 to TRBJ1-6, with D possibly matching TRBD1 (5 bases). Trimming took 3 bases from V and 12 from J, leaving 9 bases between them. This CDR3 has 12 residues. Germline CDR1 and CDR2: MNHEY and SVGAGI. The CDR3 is CASSYLGVPLHF. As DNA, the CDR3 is TGTGCCAGCAGTTATTTGGGGGTACCCCTCCACTTT.

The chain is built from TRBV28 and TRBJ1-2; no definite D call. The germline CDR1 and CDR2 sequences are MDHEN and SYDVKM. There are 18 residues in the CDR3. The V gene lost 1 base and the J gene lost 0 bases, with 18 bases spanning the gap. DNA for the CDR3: TGTGCCAGCAGTTTATTTGGCCCTCAGTTCACAACTAACTATGGCTACACCTTC. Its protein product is CASSLFGPQFTTNYGYTF.

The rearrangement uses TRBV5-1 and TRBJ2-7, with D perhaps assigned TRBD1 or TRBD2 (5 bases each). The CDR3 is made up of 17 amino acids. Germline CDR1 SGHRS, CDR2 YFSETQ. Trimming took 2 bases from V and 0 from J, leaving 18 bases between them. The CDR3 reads CASSFKAGTATSYEQYF. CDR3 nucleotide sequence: TGCGCCAGCAGCTTTAAAGCTGGGACGGCTACCTCCTACGAGCAGTACTTC.

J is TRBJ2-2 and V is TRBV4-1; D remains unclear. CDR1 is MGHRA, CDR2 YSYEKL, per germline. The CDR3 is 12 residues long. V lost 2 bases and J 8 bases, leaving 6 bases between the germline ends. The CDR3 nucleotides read TGCGCCAGCAGCCAACTTAGGGGGGAGCTGTTTTTT. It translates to CASSQLRGELFF.

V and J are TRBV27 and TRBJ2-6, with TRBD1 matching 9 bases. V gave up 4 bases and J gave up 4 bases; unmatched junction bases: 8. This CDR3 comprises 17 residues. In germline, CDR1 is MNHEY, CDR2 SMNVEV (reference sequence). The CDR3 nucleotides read TGTGCCAGCAGTTATCAACAGGGGGCAGCAGGGGCCAACGTCCTGACTTTC. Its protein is CASSYQQGAAGANVLTF.

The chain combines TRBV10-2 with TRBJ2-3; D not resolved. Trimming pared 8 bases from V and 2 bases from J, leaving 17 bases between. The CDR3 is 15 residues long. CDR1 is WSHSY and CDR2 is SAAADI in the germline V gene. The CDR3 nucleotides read TGCGCCAGCGCCCGTATGCCCCTAATCACAGATACGCAGTATTTT. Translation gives CASARMPLITDTQYF.

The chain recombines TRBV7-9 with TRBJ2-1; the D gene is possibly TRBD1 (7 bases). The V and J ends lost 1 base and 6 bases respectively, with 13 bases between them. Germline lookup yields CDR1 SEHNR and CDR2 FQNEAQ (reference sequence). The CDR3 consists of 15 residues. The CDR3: CASSLGGAGGNEQFF. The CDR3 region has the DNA TGTGCCAGCAGCTTAGGCGGGGCAGGGGGCAATGAGCAGTTCTTC.

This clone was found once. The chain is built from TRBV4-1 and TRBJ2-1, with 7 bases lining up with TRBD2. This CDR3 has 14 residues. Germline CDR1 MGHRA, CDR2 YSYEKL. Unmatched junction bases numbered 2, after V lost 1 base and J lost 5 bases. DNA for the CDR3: TGCGCCAGCAGCCAAGGACTAGCCCACAATGAGCAGTTCTTC. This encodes CASSQGLAHNEQFF.

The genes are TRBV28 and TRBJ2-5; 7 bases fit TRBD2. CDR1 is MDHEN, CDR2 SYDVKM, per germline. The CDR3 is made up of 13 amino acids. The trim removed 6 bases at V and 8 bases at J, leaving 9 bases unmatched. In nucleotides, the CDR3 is TGTGCCAGCAGCAGGACTAGGATAGGCACCCAGTACTTC. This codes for CASSRTRIGTQYF.

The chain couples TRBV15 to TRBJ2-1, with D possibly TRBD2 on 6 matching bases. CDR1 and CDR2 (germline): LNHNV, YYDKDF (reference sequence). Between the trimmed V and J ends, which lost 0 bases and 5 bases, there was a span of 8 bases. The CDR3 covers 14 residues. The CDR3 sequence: CATSRERGNNEQFF. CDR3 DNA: TGTGCCACCAGCAGAGAGCGGGGTAACAATGAGCAGTTCTTC.